This record covers a single T cell receptor beta chain. Its antigen is currently unknown. The data belong to a study of PD-L1 blockade in urothelial cancer. Study at large: The patients had undergone anywhere from 0 to 3 prior chemotherapy regimens. Reported median T cell count for blood samples was around 150,000.

Time point meaning: pretreatment peripheral blood. Repertoires were generated with immunoSEQ multiplex PCR, while TCRdb's copy carries only in-frame clones and drops some. This sample has roughly 40,000 clones; about 89% occur once, and the top ten carry around 10%. Study findings and constraints: Better survival was predicted by below-median pretreatment blood TCR clonality.

Germline V gene sequence: CDR1 SGHNT, CDR2 YYREEE (reference sequence). This CDR3 spans 15 amino acids. The germline V and J ends were trimmed by 1 base and 1 base, with 12 bases remaining between them. The rearrangement joins TRBV5-4 to TRBJ2-7, with a tentative D call TRBD2 (5 bases). The material sequenced was PBMCs, taken around atezolizumab (anti-PD-L1) treatment. The TCR was taken from a woman in her sixties or seventies with urothelial cancer. The CDR3 protein is CASSLTLGGSYEQYF. The CDR3 coding sequence is TGTGCCAGCAGCTTGACCCTTGGCGGGTCCTACGAGCAGTACTTC.